The 28 T cell receptor beta chains in this list originate from one sample, sequenced in a study of post-analysis software for immune sequencing data. The TCR beta cDNA libraries carried unique molecular identifiers. One entry per CDR3 protein, called by TCRdb with MiXCR from the PCR reads. Of about 810,000 distinct CDR3 sequences listed, approximately 53% are singletons. These receptors' targets are unknown. Study findings and constraints: Included in a set of several TRBV segments more frequent in patients than controls were TRBV5-6, TRBV5-1 and TRBV20-1.

Sequenced material: blood. These receptors were collected from a girl aged 5-17 years with multiple sclerosis.

The chain couples TRBV5-1 to TRBJ2-1; 16 bases match TRBD2. This CDR3 contains 18 residues. Germline CDR1 reads SGHRS; CDR2 reads YFSETQ. The J segment lost 5 bases and the V segment lost 3 bases, leaving 8 bases of the junction unmatched. The CDR3 nucleotides read TGCGCCAGCAGCTCGCCCGGGACTAGCGGGGGGGCGCACAATGAGCAGTTCTTC. Translation: CASSSPGTSGGAHNEQFF.

The CDR3 nucleotides are TGTGCCAGCAGCGTGAACAGGTTCATGGAGACCCAGTACTTC. As protein: CASSVNRFMETQYF. The rearrangement uses TRBV9 and TRBJ2-5, with a weak D call TRBD1 (5 bases). CDR1 and CDR2 (germline): SGDLS, YYNGEE. The CDR3 runs 14 residues. The V end lost 2 bases, the J end lost 5 bases, and 13 bases lay between the germline ends.

The chain employs TRBV29-1 and TRBJ1-2; D is unclear. V was clipped by 4 bases and J by 8 bases, with 20 bases between them. Germline CDR1 is SQVTM and CDR2 is ANQGSEA. CDR3 size: 14 residues. The CDR3 loop reads CSVGSVLLPKGYTF. The CDR3 DNA follows: TGCAGCGTTGGGTCAGTCCTACTGCCGAAAGGCTACACCTTC.

The genes are TRBV4-1 and TRBJ2-3, with 9 positions matching TRBD2. With V trimmed by 3 bases and J by 4 bases, 11 bases remained unmatched. The V gene's germline CDR1 is MGHRA and CDR2 YSYEKL. CDR3 size: 17 residues. The CDR3 region is CASSQTQKASGADTQYF. Here the CDR3 DNA reads TGCGCCAGCAGCCAGACCCAGAAGGCTAGCGGGGCAGATACGCAGTATTTT.

This CDR3 reads CASSYSTSVYTGELFF. CDR3 DNA sequence: TGTGCCAGCAGTTACTCGACTAGCGTATACACCGGGGAGCTGTTTTTT. This chain connects TRBV6-5 to TRBJ2-2; 8 bases match TRBD2. J lost 3 bases, V lost 0 bases, and 3 bases had no gene match. Germline V gene lookup returns CDR1 MNHEY and CDR2 SVGAGI. The CDR3 is made up of 16 amino acids.

This chain links TRBV3-1 with TRBJ2-7; no firm D call. There are 16 residues in the CDR3. V lost 3 bases, J lost 0 bases, and 15 bases lay in between. CDR1 and CDR2 from the germline V gene are LGHDT and YNNKEL (reference sequence). For the CDR3, the DNA is TGTGCCAGCAGCCATTCCGTGACGTTCCGCTCCTACGAGCAGTACTTC. Residues: CASSHSVTFRSYEQYF.

The gene calls are TRBV12-3 or TRBV12-4 and TRBJ1-2, with D unresolved. V lost 3 bases and J lost 4, with 15 bases in between. CDR3 size: 15 residues. CDR3 protein: CASSFLDPRSYGYTF. DNA for the CDR3: TGTGCCAGCAGTTTCTTGGACCCGAGATCCTATGGCTACACCTTC.

This chain connects TRBV29-1 to TRBJ2-7; 8 bases agree with TRBD2. The germline V gene has CDR1 SQVTM and CDR2 ANQGSEA. This CDR3 comprises 15 residues. V was pared by 4 bases and J by 6 bases, with 14 bases of the junction left unmatched. The DNA for the CDR3 is TGCAGCGTTGGGTACGGGACTAGGGAGTTGGGCGAGCAGTACTTC. Encoded protein: CSVGYGTRELGEQYF.

The sample holds a few counts of this clonotype. The gene calls are TRBV5-1 and TRBJ2-1, with unresolved D. CDR1 and CDR2 (germline): SGHRS, YFSETQ. This CDR3 has 16 residues. V gave up 4 bases and J gave up 5 bases, with 19 bases separating them. The CDR3 nucleotides are TGCGCCAGCAGCCGGAACGCCGGGTTACCGAACAATGAGCAGTTCTTC. Translating it yields CASSRNAGLPNNEQFF.

The chain links TRBV6-1 to TRBJ2-3, with TRBD1 as a possible D gene (6 bases). The germline V and J ends were trimmed by 6 bases and 0 bases, with 13 bases remaining between them. The germline V gene encodes CDR1 MNHNS and CDR2 SASEGT. The CDR3 covers 15 residues. The CDR3 protein is CASSWDTSSTDTQYF. The CDR3 DNA reads TGTGCCAGCAGCTGGGACACCTCTAGCACAGATACGCAGTATTTT.

The chain recombines TRBV7-9 with TRBJ2-3; TRBD2 matches at 13 bases. CDR3 size: 16 residues. Germline CDR1 SEHNR, CDR2 FQNEAQ (reference sequence). The V segment lost 4 bases and the J segment 4 bases; nucleotides outside the gene matches: 5. The CDR3: CASSSGLAGESDTQYF. CDR3 sequence (DNA): TGTGCCAGCAGCTCTGGACTAGCGGGAGAATCAGATACGCAGTATTTT.

This rearrangement joins TRBV12-3 or TRBV12-4 to TRBJ2-1; 7 positions agree with TRBD1. The J segment lost 7 bases and the V segment lost 6 bases, leaving 9 bases of the junction unmatched. The CDR3 runs to 14 residues. The CDR3 DNA follows: TGTGCCAGCAGCTCCGACAGGGTAATTAATGAGCAGTTCTTC. It translates to CASSSDRVINEQFF.

The CDR3 loop reads CASSQGQGILDGYTF. CDR3 coding DNA: TGCGCCAGCAGCCAGGGACAGGGTATCTTAGATGGCTACACCTTC. The chain employs TRBV4-1 and TRBJ1-2, with 9 bases that match TRBD1. CDR3 size: 15 residues. Germline CDR1 and CDR2: MGHRA and YSYEKL. J lost 6 bases, V lost 3 bases, and 8 bases had no gene match.

This clonotype appeared many times. The rearrangement joins TRBV18 to TRBJ2-7; D gene uncertain. CDR1 is KGHSH and CDR2 is LQKENI in the germline V gene. Trimming cost V 8 bases and J 0 bases, with 11 bases left between them. The CDR3 is 13 amino acids. The chain's CDR3 is CASSPRSSYEQYF. For the CDR3, the DNA is TGTGCCAGCAGCCCCCGGTCCTCCTACGAGCAGTACTTC.

V usage is TRBV4-2 and J usage is TRBJ1-1; 9 nucleotides match TRBD1. V dropped 1 base and J dropped 4; count of bases not matched to a gene: 4. The CDR3 is 15 residues long. Per the germline V gene, CDR1 is LGHNA and CDR2 is YNFKEQ. The CDR3 region has the DNA TGTGCCAGCAGCCAAGCTCCGGGACAGGGCACTGAAGCTTTCTTT. As protein: CASSQAPGQGTEAFF.

This clonotype was picked up one time. The V gene is TRBV6-6, the J gene TRBJ1-4; unclear D gene. CDR1 and CDR2 (germline): MNHNY, SVGAGI (reference sequence). The V end was cut by 8 bases, the J end by 0 bases, with 7 bases between. The CDR3 has 13 residues. Here the CDR3 DNA reads TGTGCCAGCCGGACCCCAACTAATGAAAAACTGTTTTTT. Residues: CASRTPTNEKLFF.

This rearrangement joins TRBV7-2 to TRBJ1-1, with D maybe TRBD1 (5 bases). V lost 5 bases and J lost 1, with 14 bases in between. In germline, CDR1 is SGHTA, CDR2 FQGNSA. The CDR3 length is 15 residues. The CDR3 region is CASSPISQGNTEAFF. For the CDR3, the DNA is TGTGCCAGCAGCCCGATCTCCCAGGGGAACACTGAAGCTTTCTTT.

This clonotype was counted only a few times. The V gene is TRBV12-3 or TRBV12-4, the J gene TRBJ2-1; maybe TRBD2 (6 bases). The CDR3 is made up of 17 amino acids. V was shortened by 4 bases and J by 1 base, with 17 bases between the two germline ends. The CDR3 reads CASSWPGGISSYNEQFF. CDR3 coding DNA: TGTGCCAGCAGTTGGCCCGGGGGTATTTCGTCCTACAATGAGCAGTTCTTC.

The V and J genes are TRBV5-5 and TRBJ1-1; the D gene is possibly TRBD1 (6 bases). V lost 4 bases and J lost 2, with 15 bases in between. Germline V gives CDR1 SGHKS, CDR2 YYEKEE (reference sequence). The CDR3 runs to 15 residues. The chain's CDR3 is CASSGGPGANTEAFF. The CDR3 nucleotides are TGTGCCAGCAGCGGCGGACCGGGGGCCAACACTGAAGCTTTCTTT.

The J gene is TRBJ2-1, the V gene TRBV12-5; D is unclear. V lost 0 bases to trimming and J lost 8 bases, with 17 bases between them. The germline V gene encodes CDR1 LGHNT and CDR2 FRNRAP. The CDR3 covers 16 residues. The CDR3: CASGLVLSNTVYEQFF. CDR3 nucleotides: TGTGCTAGTGGTTTGGTACTTTCCAACACCGTTTATGAGCAGTTCTTC.

This chain links TRBV20-1 with TRBJ2-3; no reliable D call. The germline CDR1 and CDR2 sequences are DFQATT and SNEGSKA (reference sequence). The CDR3 has 11 residues. Trimming took off 4 bases at V and 10 bases at J, with 12 bases between the two ends. CDR3 nucleotide sequence: TGCAGTGCTATCGCCCCAGGAGCGCAGTATTTT. Translation: CSAIAPGAQYF.

The chain joins TRBV11-2 to TRBJ1-4, with D possibly being TRBD1 (6 bases). The CDR3 loop spans 14 amino acids. V was pared by 0 bases and J by 7 bases, with 9 bases between. Germline V gives CDR1 SGHAT, CDR2 FQNNGV. The DNA of the CDR3 is TGTGCCAGCAGCTTAGACAGGGGATTTGAAAAACTGTTTTTT. It specifies CASSLDRGFEKLFF.

The V gene is TRBV27, the J gene TRBJ2-4; D is tentatively TRBD1 or TRBD2 (5 bases each). Gene TRBJ2-7 matches the end of the DNA better, so the J call may be wrong. This CDR3 has 15 amino acids. Germline CDR1 MNHEY, CDR2 SMNVEV (reference sequence). CDR3 residues: CASRRTLGECYEQYF. For the CDR3, the DNA is TGTGCCAGCAGACGGACGTTGGGGGAATGTTACGAGCAGTACTTC.

The chain uses TRBV29-1 and TRBJ1-1; D is ambiguous. The length of the CDR3 is 11 residues. The V and J ends lost 6 bases and 7 bases respectively, with 12 bases between them. Germline-derived CDR1 and CDR2 are SQVTM and ANQGSEA. CDR3 protein: CSVNNFLEAFF. CDR3 bases: TGCAGCGTCAACAATTTTCTTGAAGCTTTCTTT.

The rearrangement uses TRBV29-1 and TRBJ2-1; 10 bases are shared with TRBD2. V shed 5 bases, J shed 8 bases, and the junction held 3 bases outside the gene matches. Germline V gives CDR1 SQVTM, CDR2 ANQGSEA. This CDR3 has 12 amino acids. DNA of the CDR3: TGCAGCGTTCGGCTAGCGGGAGATGAGCAGTTCTTC. It codes for CSVRLAGDEQFF.

The J gene is TRBJ2-1, the V gene TRBV30; TRBD2 matches at 10 bases. The V and J ends lost 3 bases and 5 bases, in that order; junction bases with no gene match: 7. Germline V CDR1 and CDR2: GTSNPN, SVGIG (reference sequence). The CDR3 totals 15 residues. The CDR3 bases are TGTGCCTGGAGGGGGGGACTAGCGCGAAACAATGAGCAGTTCTTC. Translating gives CAWRGGLARNNEQFF.

This clonotype was counted only a few times. The V gene is TRBV9, the J gene TRBJ2-7, with 16 nucleotides matching TRBD2. Germline-derived CDR1 and CDR2 are SGDLS and YYNGEE. The V and J ends lost 7 bases and 5 bases, in that order; junction bases with no gene match: 3. This CDR3 has 14 amino acids. In DNA form, the CDR3 reads TGTGCCAGCGGGACTAGCGGGAGGGCAGACGAGCAGTACTTC. Protein sequence: CASGTSGRADEQYF.

This clonotype occurred once. The V and J genes are TRBV27 and TRBJ2-1; TRBD1 agrees at 7 bases. Germline V gene data show CDR1 as MNHEY and CDR2 as SMNVEV (reference sequence). With V trimmed by 8 bases and J by 5 bases, 6 bases remained unmatched. This CDR3 is 13 amino acids long. The CDR3 DNA follows: TGTGCCAGCCTCCCGACAGGGCACAATGAGCAGTTCTTC. Protein: CASLPTGHNEQFF.